This T cell receptor beta chain was identified in a study of cytomegalovirus exposure and HLA in healthy donors. At the level of the study: The 130 or so validation repertoires used a platform that matched the one used for the roughly 700 first-cohort repertoires, as a later analysis reported.

With V trimmed by 5 bases and J by 1 base, 6 bases remained unmatched. There are 16 residues in the CDR3. Germline CDR1 reads SGHAT; CDR2 reads FQNNGV. Sequencing used immunoSEQ multiplex PCR; TCRdb keeps in-frame clones, though not all of them. The sample includes tens of thousands of clones, 70% to 90% of them seen just once. The genes are TRBV11-2 and TRBJ2-3, with 10 nucleotides matching TRBD2. The TCR comes from a woman between 18 and 29 years old in good health and CMV-seropositive. Sequencing was performed on PBMCs. CDR3 nucleotides: TGTGCCAGCAGCCAAGATCTAGCGGGGGGCACAGATACGCAGTATTTT. This codes for CASSQDLAGGTDTQYF.